This T cell receptor (beta chain) is from a study of T cell responses to AZD1222 COVID-19 vaccine. Trimming removed 4 bases from V and 0 bases from J; junction bases left unmatched: 8. The V gene's germline CDR1 is LGHDT and CDR2 YNNKEL (reference sequence). There are 16 residues in the CDR3. In this sample, this clone turned up a few times. Sequencing was performed with immunoSEQ multiplex PCR; in TCRdb, only in-frame clones are kept and a portion is missing. The repertoire consists of around 120,000 clones, with approximately 85% occurring once and the leading ten covering approximately 6.2%. The clonotype was recovered from an adult in good health. Sequences were derived from peripheral blood, sampled on day 0 of AZD1222 vaccination. V and J are TRBV3-1 (or the pseudogene TRBV3-2) and TRBJ1-1; TRBD1 matches 7 bases. CDR3 residues: CASSPKQGILNTEAFF. Here the CDR3 DNA reads TGTGCCAGCAGCCCAAAACAGGGGATTTTGAACACTGAAGCTTTCTTT.